This note documents a single T cell receptor (beta chain) sequence. A much larger clone lies one base from this, so it may be a read error. The data originate from a study of blood T cells in healthy people across ages. It was with a sample-barcoded 5' primer and a J-beta primer mix that a second PCR of roughly 7 to 12 cycles was run. In TCRdb, the 5' RACE reads were re-called with MiXCR into one record per CDR3 protein. The repertoire holds fewer than 2,000,000 distinct CDR3 sequences, with 35% to 50% as singletons. The TCR comes from a human donor in good health. Sequencing used blood.

The CDR3 DNA reads as TGTGCCAGCAGCCTCGCAGGGTTTTCTAACTATGGCTACACCTTC. Translated, it gives CASSLAGFSNYGYTF. The chain recombines TRBV7-3 with TRBJ1-2; TRBD1 is a possible D gene (5 bases). CDR3 length: 15 amino acids. The germline CDR1 and CDR2 sequences are SGHTA and FQGTGA. The V and J ends lost 5 bases and 0 bases respectively, with 13 bases between them.